The sequence of this T cell receptor (beta chain) was determined in a study of shared clonotypes between healthy human individuals. The naive CD8 subset, CD45RO-negative cells positively selected for CCR7, excluded terminally differentiated effector memory CD45RA+ cells. To note about this clone: Its antigen is not identified.

Only in-frame clones appear in the TCRdb table, and some are missing; sequencing was by immunoSEQ multiplex PCR. The sample yields roughly 2,000,000 clones, roughly 95% seen once. Study-wide points: Non-shared clonotypes displayed generation probabilities falling below those of clonotypes present in all four donors.

Trimming cost V 0 bases and J 5 bases; bases outside gene matches: 3. The CDR3 consists of 17 residues. The germline CDR1 and CDR2 sequences are MGHRA and YSYEKL. The sequence was collected from a man between 18 and 29 years old in good health. Some clones in this sample may be carry-over from other donors' samples. The chain is built from TRBV4-1 and TRBJ2-2; 13 nucleotides line up with TRBD2. The material sequenced was naive CD8+ T cells from PBMCs. The CDR3 here is CASSQDLLAGGTGELFF. For the CDR3, the DNA is TGCGCCAGCAGCCAAGATCTACTAGCGGGAGGGACCGGGGAGCTGTTTTTT.